The 14 T cell receptor beta chains below all came from one sample that was sequenced in a study of CD8+CD57+ T cells in acquired aplastic anemia. The template used for profiling TCR beta VDJ and CDR3 was genomic DNA. TCRdb passed the reads through MiXCR, listing each CDR3 protein once. The sample consists of about 120,000 distinct CDR3 sequences, 58% of them appearing once. Patients picked for sequencing had shown CD8+CD57+ cell expansion detected by flow cytometry. Sequencing was carried out using sorted CD4+, CD8+, or CD8+CD57+ T cells (not recorded which) from PBMCs. The receptors stem from a human donor with aplastic anemia.

The chain combines TRBV2 with TRBJ2-3; 8 bases are shared with TRBD2. The J segment lost 0 bases and the V segment lost 1 base, leaving 0 bases of the junction unmatched. The CDR3 is made up of 15 amino acids. The germline V gene has CDR1 SNHLY and CDR2 FYNNEI. CDR3 region: CASSEGTSSTDTQYF. The DNA of the CDR3 is TGTGCCAGCAGTGAAGGGACTAGCAGCACAGATACGCAGTATTTT.

The rearrangement joins TRBV5-6 to TRBJ2-3; 13 nucleotides match TRBD2. This CDR3 comprises 18 residues. CDR1 is SGHDT, CDR2 YYEEEE, per germline. V dropped 0 bases and J dropped 4; count of bases not matched to a gene: 8. CDR3 region: CASSLAWTSGSEADTQYF. CDR3 DNA: TGTGCCAGCAGCTTGGCCTGGACTAGCGGGAGTGAGGCAGATACGCAGTATTTT.

This clonotype showed up many times. This chain uses TRBV7-9 with TRBJ2-7; D is unresolved. Between the trimmed V and J ends, which lost 3 bases and 2 bases, there was a span of 11 bases. The CDR3 has 14 residues. Germline V gene sequence: CDR1 SEHNR, CDR2 FQNEAQ (reference sequence). The CDR3 region is CASSFGRRPYEQYF. CDR3 nucleotides: TGTGCCAGCAGCTTCGGACGCCGGCCCTACGAGCAGTACTTC.

CDR3 nucleotide sequence: TGTGCCAGCGTCCGGGACAGGGTTACTGAAGCTTTCTTT. It encodes CASVRDRVTEAFF. V gene TRBV7-2 combines with J gene TRBJ1-1; 9 nucleotides match TRBD1. The CDR3 is 13 residues long. Germline values: CDR1 SGHTA, CDR2 FQGNSA. J gave up 5 bases and V 8 bases, and 6 bases lay outside the gene matches.

V and J are TRBV10-2 and TRBJ1-5, with TRBD1 matching over 9 bases. In germline, CDR1 is WSHSY, CDR2 SAAADI. This CDR3 region has 16 residues. V was pared by 2 bases and J by 3 bases, with 5 bases of the junction left unmatched. The CDR3 sequence is CASSETGTGYNQPQHF. The CDR3 nucleotides read TGCGCCAGCAGTGAGACCGGGACAGGGTACAATCAGCCCCAGCATTTT.

This clonotype was observed at least ten times. This chain links TRBV14 with TRBJ2-7, with D unresolved. The CDR3 length is 14 residues. V was clipped by 5 bases and J by 2 bases, with 13 bases between them. Germline CDR1 is SGHDN and CDR2 is FVKESK. CDR3 residues: CASSSGMGPYEQYF. The CDR3 nucleotides are TGTGCCAGCAGCTCCGGTATGGGCCCCTACGAGCAGTACTTC.

About this clonotype: The CDR3 does not close with the conserved phenylalanine or tryptophan, likely indicating a read error. The gene calls are TRBV15 and TRBJ1-5; TRBD1 might be the D (5 bases). The germline V gene has CDR1 LNHNV and CDR2 YYDKDF (reference sequence). The CDR3 spans 17 residues. Trimming pared 1 base from V and 2 bases from J, leaving 15 bases between. The CDR3 DNA is TGTGCCACCAGCAGAGGGCGTCGGCAGGGAGGCAATCAGCCCCAGCATCTT. It yields the protein CATSRGRRQGGNQPQHL.

This clonotype was counted many times. CDR3 in DNA: TGCAGTGCGCTGGGACTAGCGATAGATACGCAGTATTTT. It translates to CSALGLAIDTQYF. This chain connects TRBV20-1 to TRBJ2-3, with 10 bases matching TRBD2. Trimming took 6 bases from V and 5 from J; bases not matched to a gene: 5. The CDR3 spans 13 residues. Germline values: CDR1 DFQATT, CDR2 SNEGSKA (reference sequence).

This clonotype was recorded at least ten times. The rearrangement joins TRBV19 to TRBJ1-1; D ambiguous. V was cut by 1 base and J by 1 base, with 7 bases left in between. The V gene's germline CDR1 is LNHDA and CDR2 SQIVND (reference sequence). CDR3 length: 14 amino acids. CDR3 sequence (DNA): TGTGCCAGTAGTATAGGAACAACGAACACTGAAGCTTTCTTT. Translated, it gives CASSIGTTNTEAFF. The whole variable domain, remainder taken from reference TRBV19 and TRBJ1-1, is DGGITQSPKYLFRKEGQNVTLSCEQNLNHDAMYWYRQDPGQGLRLIYYSQIVNDFQKGDIAEGYSVSREKKESFPLTVTSAQKNPTAFYLCASSIGTTNTEAFFGQGTRLTVV.

This clonotype occurred once. The J gene is TRBJ1-1, the V gene TRBV5-1; 8 bases agree with TRBD1. Unmatched junction bases numbered 9, after V lost 4 bases and J lost 1 base. Germline CDR1 and CDR2: SGHRS and YFSETQ. The CDR3 contains 16 residues. The CDR3 DNA follows: TGCGCCAGCAGCACGGACAGGGAGATACCGAACACTGAAGCTTTCTTT. Its translation is CASSTDREIPNTEAFF.

A single count supports this clonotype. The chain uses TRBV7-3 and TRBJ1-1; D not resolved. Trimming stripped 2 bases from V and 11 bases from J, with 12 bases between. Germline CDR1 SGHTA, CDR2 FQGTGA. This CDR3 contains 12 residues. CDR3 amino acids: CASSLGIGEAFF. CDR3 nucleotide sequence: TGTGCCAGCAGCTTAGGGATCGGGGAGGCTTTCTTT.

The chain carries TRBV2 and TRBJ1-1; D not certain. V was clipped by 3 bases and J by 11 bases, with 7 bases between them. Per the germline V gene, CDR1 is SNHLY and CDR2 is FYNNEI. This CDR3 is built from 10 residues. DNA of the CDR3: TGTGCCAGCAGTGAGGGGAATGCTTTCTTT. It codes for CASSEGNAFF.

This rearrangement joins TRBV13 to TRBJ2-3; TRBD2 agrees at 10 bases. The V gene's germline CDR1 is PRHDT and CDR2 FYEKMQ (reference sequence). The V and J ends lost 0 bases and 2 bases, in that order; junction bases with no gene match: 14. This CDR3 has 20 amino acids. The CDR3 spells CASSLGVGAGGTLFTDTQYF. CDR3 DNA: TGTGCCAGCAGCTTAGGGGTCGGAGCGGGAGGGACCCTTTTCACAGATACGCAGTATTTT.

The J gene is TRBJ2-1, the V gene TRBV13, with 8 bases fitting TRBD2. This CDR3 spans 15 amino acids. Germline V gene lookup returns CDR1 PRHDT and CDR2 FYEKMQ (reference sequence). With V trimmed by 2 bases and J by 4 bases, 4 bases remained unmatched. The CDR3, as DNA: TGTGCCAGCAGCTTATTGACGGGGGGGTACAATGAGCAGTTCTTC. This translates into CASSLLTGGYNEQFF.